This T cell receptor beta chain was documented in a study of post-analysis software for immune sequencing data. Overall study: Both relapsing-remitting and secondary progressive multiple sclerosis featured among the disease courses, as did progressive-relapsing multiple sclerosis. The study's findings and limits: Comparison with controls showed significantly lower normalized Chao1 diversity in multiple sclerosis patients. Samples sharing a preparation batch grouped tightly together when assessed by F measure. Controls had lower frequencies than patients of 4 or 5 TRBV segments, which included TRBV5-6, TRBV5-1 and TRBV20-1.

As for this clonotype: The antigen remains undetermined.

Unique-molecular-identifier-tagged TCR beta cDNA libraries were used. One entry per CDR3 protein, called by TCRdb with MiXCR from the PCR reads. The table shows 800,000 to 950,000 distinct CDR3 sequences, with roughly half occurring only once. Germline-derived CDR1 and CDR2 are LGHDT and YNNKEL (reference sequence). Trimming cost V 2 bases and J 2 bases, with 13 bases left between them. The CDR3 contains 16 residues. The J gene is TRBJ2-1, the V gene TRBV3-1; no definite D call. Sample: blood. This clonotype was sampled from a girl aged 5-17 years with multiple sclerosis. In DNA form, the CDR3 reads TGTGCCAGCAGCCAAAAGACCCAAACCACCTACAATGAGCAGTTCTTC. This codes for CASSQKTQTTYNEQFF.